This T cell receptor (beta chain) was recovered during a study of cytomegalovirus exposure and HLA in healthy donors. Overall study context: It was reported in a later analysis that the same platform had been used for the 120 or so validation repertoires as for the approximately 700 first-cohort repertoires. Study-level findings and limits: Among TCR beta chains, those listed as cytomegalovirus-associated numbered around 180. Within the 120 or so validation repertoires, first-cohort TCR clusters tended to co-occur, according to a later analysis. Most TCR sequences showed up rarely, but some public TCRs showed up in many donors.

Germline V gene data show CDR1 as GTSNPN and CDR2 as SVGIG (reference sequence). The CDR3 covers 13 residues. V gave up 1 base and J gave up 8 bases, with 14 bases separating them. In regard to this clone: Antigen specificity is unknown.

The assay was immunoSEQ multiplex PCR, and TCRdb's table has in-frame clones only and misses some. The sample has 71,000 or so clones, about 95% seen once. The chain combines TRBV30 with TRBJ1-2, with D possibly TRBD1 on 6 matching bases. The sample consisted of PBMCs. The receptor comes from a woman younger than 30 in good health and CMV-seronegative. The CDR3 region has the DNA TGTGCCTGGAGTGGAGGGGCAGGGGAGGGCTACACCTTC. It yields the protein CAWSGGAGEGYTF. Complete variable domain (other parts from reference TRBV30 and TRBJ1-2): SQTIHQWPATLVQPVGSPLSLECTVEGTSNPNLYWYRQAAGRGLQLLFYSVGIGQISSEVPQNLSASRPQDRQFILSSKKLLLSDSGFYLCAWSGGAGEGYTFGSGTRLTVV.